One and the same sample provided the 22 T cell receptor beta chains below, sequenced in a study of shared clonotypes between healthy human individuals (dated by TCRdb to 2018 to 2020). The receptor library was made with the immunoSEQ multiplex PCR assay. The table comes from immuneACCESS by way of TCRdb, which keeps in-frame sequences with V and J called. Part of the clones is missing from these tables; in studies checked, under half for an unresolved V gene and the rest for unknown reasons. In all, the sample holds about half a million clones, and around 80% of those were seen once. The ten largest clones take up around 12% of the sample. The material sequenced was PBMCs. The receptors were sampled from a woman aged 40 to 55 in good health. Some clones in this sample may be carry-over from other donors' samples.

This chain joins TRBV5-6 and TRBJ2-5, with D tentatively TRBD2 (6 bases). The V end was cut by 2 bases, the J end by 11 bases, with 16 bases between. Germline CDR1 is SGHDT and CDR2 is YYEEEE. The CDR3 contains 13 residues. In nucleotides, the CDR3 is TGTGCCAGCAGCTTAACTGGGGGGTTTGAGCAGTACTTC. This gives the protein CASSLTGGFEQYF.

CDR3 amino acids: CASSPQKRDWREDTQYF. The CDR3 DNA sequence: TGTGCCAGCAGTCCGCAAAAGCGGGATTGGCGGGAGGATACGCAGTATTTT. The V gene is TRBV28, the J gene TRBJ2-3; 7 nucleotides agree with TRBD2. With 5 bases clipped from V and 6 bases from J, the junction kept 17 bases outside the gene matches. Germline-derived CDR1 and CDR2 are MDHEN and SYDVKM. The CDR3 loop spans 17 amino acids.

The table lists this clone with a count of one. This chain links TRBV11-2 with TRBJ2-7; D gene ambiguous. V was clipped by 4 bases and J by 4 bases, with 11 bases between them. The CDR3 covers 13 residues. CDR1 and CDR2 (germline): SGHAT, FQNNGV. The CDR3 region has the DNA TGTGCCAGCAGCTCCATTAAGAGTTACGAGCAGTACTTC. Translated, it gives CASSSIKSYEQYF. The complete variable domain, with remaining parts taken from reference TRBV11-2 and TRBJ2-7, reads EAGVAQSPRYKIIEKRQSVAFWCNPISGHATLYWYQQILGQGPKLLIQFQNNGVVDDSQLPKDRFSAERLKGVDSTLKIQPAKLEDSAVYLCASSSIKSYEQYFGPGTRLTVT.

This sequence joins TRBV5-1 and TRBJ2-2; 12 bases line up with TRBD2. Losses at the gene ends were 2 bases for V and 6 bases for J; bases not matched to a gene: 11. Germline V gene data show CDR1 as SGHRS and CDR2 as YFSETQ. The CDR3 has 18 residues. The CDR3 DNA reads TGCGCCAGCAGCTTAAAACAAACTAGCGGGAGGTTTGCCGGGGAGCTGTTTTTT. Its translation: CASSLKQTSGRFAGELFF. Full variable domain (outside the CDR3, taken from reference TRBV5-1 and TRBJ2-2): KAGVTQTPRYLIKTRGQQVTLSCSPISGHRSVSWYQQTPGQGLQFLFEYFSETQRNKGNFPGRFSGRQFSNSRSEMNVSTLELGDSALYLCASSLKQTSGRFAGELFFGEGSRLTVL.

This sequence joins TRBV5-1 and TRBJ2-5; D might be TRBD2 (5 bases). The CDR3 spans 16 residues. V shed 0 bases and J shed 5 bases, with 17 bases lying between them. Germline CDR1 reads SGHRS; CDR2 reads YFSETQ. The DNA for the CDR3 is TGCGCCAGCAGCTTGGAACCCCGGGCTAGCACGGAGACCCAGTACTTC. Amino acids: CASSLEPRASTETQYF.

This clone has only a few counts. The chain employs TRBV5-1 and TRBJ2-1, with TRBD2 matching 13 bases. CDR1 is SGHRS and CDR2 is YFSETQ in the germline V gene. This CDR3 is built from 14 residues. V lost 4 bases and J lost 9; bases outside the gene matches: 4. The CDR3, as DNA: TGCGCCAGCAGCACTACTAGCGGGAGGGCTGAGCAGTTCTTC. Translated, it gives CASSTTSGRAEQFF. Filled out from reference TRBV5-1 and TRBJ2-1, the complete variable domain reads KAGVTQTPRYLIKTRGQQVTLSCSPISGHRSVSWYQQTPGQGLQFLFEYFSETQRNKGNFPGRFSGRQFSNSRSEMNVSTLELGDSALYLCASSTTSGRAEQFFGPGTRLTVL.

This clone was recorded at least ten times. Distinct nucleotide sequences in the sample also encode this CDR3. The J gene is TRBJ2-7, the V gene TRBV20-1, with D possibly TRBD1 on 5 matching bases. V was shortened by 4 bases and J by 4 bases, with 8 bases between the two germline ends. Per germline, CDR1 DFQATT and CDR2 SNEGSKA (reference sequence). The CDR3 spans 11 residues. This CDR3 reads CSAIRQYEQYF. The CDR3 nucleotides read TGCAGTGCTATCAGACAGTACGAGCAGTACTTC.

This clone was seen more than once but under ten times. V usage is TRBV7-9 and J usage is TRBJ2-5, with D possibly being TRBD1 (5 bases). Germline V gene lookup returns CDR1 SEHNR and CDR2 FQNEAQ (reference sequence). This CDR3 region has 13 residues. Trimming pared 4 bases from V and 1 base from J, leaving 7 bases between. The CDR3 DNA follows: TGTGCCAGCAGCTGGGGCACCCAAGAGACCCAGTACTTC. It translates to CASSWGTQETQYF.

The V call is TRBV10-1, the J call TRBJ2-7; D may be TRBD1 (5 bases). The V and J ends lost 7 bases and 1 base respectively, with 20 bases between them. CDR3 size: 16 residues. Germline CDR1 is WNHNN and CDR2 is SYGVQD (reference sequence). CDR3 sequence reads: CASKESGRAPSYEQYF. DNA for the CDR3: TGCGCCAGCAAAGAGTCGGGCAGGGCGCCATCCTACGAGCAGTACTTC.

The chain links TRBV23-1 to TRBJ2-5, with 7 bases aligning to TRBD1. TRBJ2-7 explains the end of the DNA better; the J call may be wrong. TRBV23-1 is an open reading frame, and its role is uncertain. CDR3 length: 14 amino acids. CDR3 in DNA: TGCGCCAGCAGTCACCCAGGGGGTGGGTACGAGCAGTACTTC. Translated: CASSHPGGGYEQYF.

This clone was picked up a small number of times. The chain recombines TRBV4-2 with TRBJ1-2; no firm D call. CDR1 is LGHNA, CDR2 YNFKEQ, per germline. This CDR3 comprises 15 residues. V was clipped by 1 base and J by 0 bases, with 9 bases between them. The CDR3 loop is CASSQATRANYGYTF. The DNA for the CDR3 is TGTGCCAGCAGCCAAGCCACAAGAGCTAACTATGGCTACACCTTC.

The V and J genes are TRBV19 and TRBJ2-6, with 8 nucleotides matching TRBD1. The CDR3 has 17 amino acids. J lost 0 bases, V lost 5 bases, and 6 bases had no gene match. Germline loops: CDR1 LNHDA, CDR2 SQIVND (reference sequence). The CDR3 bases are TGTGCCAGTAGTCCGGGACAGGCCGGCTCTGGGGCCAACGTCCTGACTTTC. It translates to CASSPGQAGSGANVLTF.

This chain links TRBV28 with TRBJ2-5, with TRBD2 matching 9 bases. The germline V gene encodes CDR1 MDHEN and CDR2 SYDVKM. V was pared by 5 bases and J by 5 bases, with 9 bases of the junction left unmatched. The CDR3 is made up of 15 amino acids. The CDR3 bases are TGTGCCAGCAGTCGAGGGCTAGCGGGACCCGAGACCCAGTACTTC. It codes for CASSRGLAGPETQYF.

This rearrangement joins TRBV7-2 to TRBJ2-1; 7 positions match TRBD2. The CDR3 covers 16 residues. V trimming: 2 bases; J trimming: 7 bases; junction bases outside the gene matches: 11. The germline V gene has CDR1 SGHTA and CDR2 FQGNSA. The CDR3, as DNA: TGTGCCAGCAGCTTACAGGTAGGCAGGGAGGGAAATGAGCAGTTCTTC. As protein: CASSLQVGREGNEQFF.

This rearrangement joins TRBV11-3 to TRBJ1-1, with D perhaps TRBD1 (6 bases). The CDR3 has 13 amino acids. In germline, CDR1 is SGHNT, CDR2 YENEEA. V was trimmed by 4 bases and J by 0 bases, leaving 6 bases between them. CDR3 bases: TGTGCCAGCAGCTACAGGGTGAACACTGAAGCTTTCTTT. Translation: CASSYRVNTEAFF.

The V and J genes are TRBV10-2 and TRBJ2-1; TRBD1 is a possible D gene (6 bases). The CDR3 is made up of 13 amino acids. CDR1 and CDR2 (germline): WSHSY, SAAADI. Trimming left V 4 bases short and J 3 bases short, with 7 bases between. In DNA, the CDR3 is TGCGCCAGCAGTGTGGACAGCTACAATGAGCAGTTCTTC. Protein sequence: CASSVDSYNEQFF.

The CDR3 coding sequence is TGTGCCAGCAGCCGTCGGACTAGCGGGAGCTCCTACGAGCAGTACTTC. It is translated as CASSRRTSGSSYEQYF. The V gene is TRBV5-4, the J gene TRBJ2-7; TRBD2 matches at 13 bases. After removal of 4 bases from V and 0 bases from J, the junction contained 4 bases not matched to a gene. Germline values: CDR1 SGHNT, CDR2 YYREEE (reference sequence). This CDR3 is 16 amino acids long.

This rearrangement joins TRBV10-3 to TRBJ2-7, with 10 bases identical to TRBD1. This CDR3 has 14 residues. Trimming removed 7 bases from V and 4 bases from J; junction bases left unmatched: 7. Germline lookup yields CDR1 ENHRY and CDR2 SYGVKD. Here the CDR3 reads CAINGQGVSYEQYF. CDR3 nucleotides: TGTGCCATCAACGGACAGGGGGTCTCTTACGAGCAGTACTTC.

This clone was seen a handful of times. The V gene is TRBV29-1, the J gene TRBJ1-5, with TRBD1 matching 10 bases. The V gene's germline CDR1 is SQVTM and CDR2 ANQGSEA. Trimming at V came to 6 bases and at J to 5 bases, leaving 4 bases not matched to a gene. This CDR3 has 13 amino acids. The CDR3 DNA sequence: TGCAGCGTCCAGACAGGGGGCGATCAGCCCCAGCATTTT. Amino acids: CSVQTGGDQPQHF.

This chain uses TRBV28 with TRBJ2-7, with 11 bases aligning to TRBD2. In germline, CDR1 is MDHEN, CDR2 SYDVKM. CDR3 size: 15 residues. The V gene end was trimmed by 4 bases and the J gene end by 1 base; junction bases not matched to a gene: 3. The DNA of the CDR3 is TGTGCCAGCAGTTCACTAGCGGGAGTGTCCTACGAGCAGTACTTC. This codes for CASSSLAGVSYEQYF.

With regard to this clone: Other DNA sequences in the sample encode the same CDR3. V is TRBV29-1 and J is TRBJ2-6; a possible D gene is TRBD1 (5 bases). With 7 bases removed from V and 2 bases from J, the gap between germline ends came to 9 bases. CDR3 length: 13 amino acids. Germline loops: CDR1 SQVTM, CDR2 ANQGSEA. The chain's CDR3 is CSAQGTGANVLTF. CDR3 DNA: TGCAGCGCTCAGGGTACTGGGGCCAACGTCCTGACTTTC.

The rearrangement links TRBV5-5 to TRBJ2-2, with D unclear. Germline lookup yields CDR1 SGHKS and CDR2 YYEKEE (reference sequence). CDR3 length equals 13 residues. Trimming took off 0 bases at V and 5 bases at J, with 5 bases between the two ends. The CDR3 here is CASSLVRTGELFF. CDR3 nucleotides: TGTGCCAGCAGCTTGGTTCGGACCGGGGAGCTGTTTTTT.